Listed below are T cell receptor beta chains from one sample, sequenced in a study of CD8 T cells in ankylosing spondylitis. From the 5' RACE reads, TCRdb called clonotypes with MiXCR, one entry per CDR3 protein. The top ten clones hold less than 15% of a sample with 350,000 or so distinct CDR3 sequences, roughly 8% of them seen once. The material sequenced was blood, either unsorted or a sorted T cell fraction (not recorded which). The origin of the receptors is a male donor with ankylosing spondylitis. Each CDR3 is given with its conserved first and last residue. A D gene is named only where the DNA matches it firmly. Not all rows give a size; the values are once, few, many and, for expanded clones, a class.

j_call: TRBJ2-1; v_call: TRBV12-3/TRBV12-4; clone_size: few; d_call: NA; cdr3_nt: TGTGCCACCAGGACGACCGGGAGCTCCTACAATGAGCAGTTCTTC; cdr3_aa: CATRTTGSSYNEQFF
j_call: TRBJ2-1; v_call: TRBV2; clone_size: few; d_call: TRBD2; cdr3_nt: TGTGCCAAGAGGACTAGCAGAGCCGCTCGTGAGCAGTTCTTC; cdr3_aa: CAKRTSRAAREQFF
j_call: TRBJ2-1; v_call: TRBV5-1; clone_size: NA; d_call: TRBD2; cdr3_nt: TGCGCCAGCAGCTCTGCGGAGCTAGCGGGCCTCAATGAGCAGTTCTTC; cdr3_aa: CASSSAELAGLNEQFF
j_call: TRBJ2-7; v_call: TRBV5-1; clone_size: few; d_call: TRBD2; cdr3_nt: TGCGCCAGCAGCTTGGGATCCCTAGCGGTCAGATACGAGCAGTACTTC; cdr3_aa: CASSLGSLAVRYEQYF
j_call: TRBJ2-7; v_call: TRBV7-3; clone_size: once; d_call: NA; cdr3_nt: TGTGCCAGCAGCCAGAGTGGTCCGGGGAACGAGCAGTACTTC; cdr3_aa: CASSQSGPGNEQYF
j_call: TRBJ1-5; v_call: TRBV9; clone_size: few; d_call: TRBD1; cdr3_nt: TGTGCCAGCAGTACCGGGACAGGGGACAATCAGCCCCAGCATTTT; cdr3_aa: CASSTGTGDNQPQHF
j_call: TRBJ1-6; v_call: TRBV2; clone_size: many; d_call: TRBD1; cdr3_nt: TGTGCCAGCAGTGTGCTGACAGGGGGCGACTCACCCCTCCACTTT; cdr3_aa: CASSVLTGGDSPLHF
j_call: TRBJ1-1; v_call: TRBV11-3; clone_size: NA; d_call: NA; cdr3_nt: TGTGCCAGCAGCCCAGAGACCGACACTGAAGCTTTCTTT; cdr3_aa: CASSPETDTEAFF
j_call: TRBJ2-1; v_call: TRBV9; clone_size: many; d_call: TRBD2; cdr3_nt: TGTGCCAGCAGCGGATCTTTTACGGGAGGGCCTGCAGTGGAGCAGTTCTTC; cdr3_aa: CASSGSFTGGPAVEQFF
j_call: TRBJ2-3; v_call: TRBV20-1; clone_size: few; d_call: TRBD2; cdr3_nt: TGCAGTGCTAACTCCTTTCTAGCGGGAGGTACAGATACGCAGTATTTT; cdr3_aa: CSANSFLAGGTDTQYF
j_call: TRBJ2-1; v_call: TRBV25-1; clone_size: few; d_call: NA; cdr3_nt: TGTGCCAGCAGTGACCACGACAGGTTGTATGAGCAGTTCTTC; cdr3_aa: CASSDHDRLYEQFF
j_call: TRBJ2-2; v_call: TRBV28; clone_size: NA; d_call: TRBD2; cdr3_nt: TGTGCCAGCAGGGGAGGGCGCGGCACCGGGGAGCTGTTTTTT; cdr3_aa: CASRGGRGTGELFF
j_call: TRBJ2-5; v_call: TRBV20-1; clone_size: NA; d_call: NA; cdr3_nt: TGCAGTGCCGGGAGTGATTCGGAGACCCAGTACTTC; cdr3_aa: CSAGSDSETQYF
j_call: TRBJ2-7; v_call: TRBV11-3; clone_size: NA; d_call: TRBD2; cdr3_nt: TGTGCCAGCAGCACGATAGCGGGAGTCTACGAGCAGTACTTC; cdr3_aa: CASSTIAGVYEQYF
j_call: TRBJ2-7; v_call: TRBV2; clone_size: NA; d_call: NA; cdr3_nt: TGTGCCAGTACCGAAGACAGGCGCTACGAGCAGTACTTC; cdr3_aa: CASTEDRRYEQYF
j_call: TRBJ2-2; v_call: TRBV5-1; clone_size: many; d_call: TRBD1; cdr3_nt: TGCGCCAGCAGCCCAAGGACAGGGGCGAACACCGGGGAGCTGTTTTTT; cdr3_aa: CASSPRTGANTGELFF
j_call: TRBJ1-6; v_call: TRBV9; clone_size: NA; d_call: TRBD1; cdr3_nt: TGTGCCAGCAGCGGGGGACAGTCTAATTCACCCCTCCACTTT; cdr3_aa: CASSGGQSNSPLHF
j_call: TRBJ2-5; v_call: TRBV5-1; clone_size: few; d_call: TRBD2; cdr3_nt: TGCGCCAGCAGCTCGGAGGTACTAGCGGGGCAAGAGACCCAGTACTTC; cdr3_aa: CASSSEVLAGQETQYF
j_call: TRBJ2-2; v_call: TRBV11-2; clone_size: NA; d_call: NA; cdr3_nt: TGTGCCAGCACTTCGCAGGTCTCTAACACCGGGGAGCTGTTTTTT; cdr3_aa: CASTSQVSNTGELFF
j_call: TRBJ2-7; v_call: TRBV25-1; clone_size: NA; d_call: TRBD1; cdr3_nt: TGTGCCAGCAGTGAGACGGGACAGGGCTACGAGCAGTACTTC; cdr3_aa: CASSETGQGYEQYF
j_call: TRBJ1-3; v_call: TRBV4-1; clone_size: many; d_call: NA; cdr3_nt: TGCGCCAGCAGCCAACAGGGTTCGGCGATTACTGGAAACACCATATATTTT; cdr3_aa: CASSQQGSAITGNTIYF
j_call: TRBJ2-7; v_call: TRBV29-1; clone_size: NA; d_call: NA; cdr3_nt: TGCAGCTTCCGGCGAGTCAACGAGCAGTACTTC; cdr3_aa: CSFRRVNEQYF
j_call: TRBJ2-7; v_call: TRBV7-2; clone_size: few; d_call: TRBD1; cdr3_nt: TGTGCCAGCAGCTGGGACAGTGGCCCCTACGAGCAGTACTTC; cdr3_aa: CASSWDSGPYEQYF
j_call: TRBJ2-7; v_call: TRBV5-1; clone_size: many; d_call: NA; cdr3_nt: TGCGCCAGCAGCCCATTGGGTGGGACAAGAACCTACGAGCAGTACTTC; cdr3_aa: CASSPLGGTRTYEQYF
j_call: TRBJ1-1; v_call: TRBV5-1; clone_size: few; d_call: NA; cdr3_nt: TGCGCCAGCAGTGATTCAGACAGAACCATGAACACTGAAGCTTTCTTT; cdr3_aa: CASSDSDRTMNTEAFF
j_call: TRBJ1-5; v_call: TRBV7-8; clone_size: many; d_call: TRBD1; cdr3_nt: TGTGCCAGCAGCGGGACAGGGGCCAAGCAGCCCCAGCATTTT; cdr3_aa: CASSGTGAKQPQHF
j_call: TRBJ2-1; v_call: TRBV3-1; clone_size: NA; d_call: NA; cdr3_nt: TGTGCCAGCAGCCACATCGTCGTTTCGTCAGCTACGAGGAATGAGCAGTTCTTC; cdr3_aa: CASSHIVVSSATRNEQFF
j_call: TRBJ1-1; v_call: TRBV12-3/TRBV12-4; clone_size: many; d_call: NA; cdr3_nt: TGTGCCAGCACCTTCCAGGGAGGCACTGAAGCTTTCTTT; cdr3_aa: CASTFQGGTEAFF
j_call: TRBJ2-1; v_call: TRBV7-6; clone_size: NA; d_call: TRBD2; cdr3_nt: TGTGCCAGTGCCGAGGGGAGGGGATGGAATGAGCAGTTCTTC; cdr3_aa: CASAEGRGWNEQFF
j_call: TRBJ2-1; v_call: TRBV28; clone_size: NA; d_call: NA; cdr3_nt: TGTGCCAGCAGTTCCAGCGGGCCGGCGGAAAATGAGCAGTTCTTC; cdr3_aa: CASSSSGPAENEQFF
j_call: TRBJ1-2; v_call: TRBV29-1; clone_size: many; d_call: NA; cdr3_nt: TGCAGCGTAACTCCCCCGGGCTATGGCTACACCTTC; cdr3_aa: CSVTPPGYGYTF
j_call: TRBJ1-2; v_call: TRBV28; clone_size: few; d_call: NA; cdr3_nt: TGTGCCAGCAGTCTCCCCGCCTATGGCTACACCTTC; cdr3_aa: CASSLPAYGYTF
j_call: TRBJ2-7; v_call: TRBV5-1; clone_size: many; d_call: NA; cdr3_nt: TGCGCCAGCAGCTTGAGTCGTGACAGTCATTACGAGCAGTACTTC; cdr3_aa: CASSLSRDSHYEQYF
j_call: TRBJ1-6; v_call: TRBV15; clone_size: NA; d_call: NA; cdr3_nt: TGTGCCACCAGTGATAGGACCACGGGTAATTCACCCCTCCACTTT; cdr3_aa: CATSDRTTGNSPLHF
j_call: TRBJ2-2; v_call: TRBV4-2; clone_size: many; d_call: TRBD2; cdr3_nt: TGTGCCAGCAGCCAAGATGAGGCTAGCGGGAGATATACCGGGGAGCTGTTTTTT; cdr3_aa: CASSQDEASGRYTGELFF
j_call: TRBJ2-7; v_call: TRBV20-1; clone_size: NA; d_call: TRBD2; cdr3_nt: TGCAGTGCCCTCTCCCAGACTAGCGGGAGGATATACGAGCAGTACTTC; cdr3_aa: CSALSQTSGRIYEQYF
j_call: TRBJ2-1; v_call: TRBV10-3; clone_size: many; d_call: TRBD2; cdr3_nt: TGTGCCATCATGGACCTTAGGCTAGCGGGAATTGAGCAGTTCTTC; cdr3_aa: CAIMDLRLAGIEQFF
j_call: TRBJ2-7; v_call: TRBV6-5; clone_size: NA; d_call: TRBD2; cdr3_nt: TGTGCCAGCAGTTCCGGGACTAGCGGGAGTGGCTACGAGCAGTACTTC; cdr3_aa: CASSSGTSGSGYEQYF
j_call: TRBJ2-1; v_call: TRBV6-1; clone_size: many; d_call: NA; cdr3_nt: TGTGCCAGCAGTAGAGGCCGACCAAACAATGAGCAGTTCTTC; cdr3_aa: CASSRGRPNNEQFF
j_call: TRBJ1-2; v_call: TRBV4-1; clone_size: NA; d_call: NA; cdr3_nt: TGCGCCAGCAGCCAACCTAGACAGGACCCCTATGGCTACACCTTC; cdr3_aa: CASSQPRQDPYGYTF
j_call: TRBJ1-2; v_call: TRBV7-9; clone_size: few; d_call: NA; cdr3_nt: TGTGCCAGCAGCTCAGATAGTTCAGGGGTGAATGGCTACACCTTC; cdr3_aa: CASSSDSSGVNGYTF
j_call: TRBJ1-1; v_call: TRBV6-5; clone_size: many; d_call: TRBD1; cdr3_nt: TGTGCCAGCAGTTACTCCCGACAGGGATCAGGCACTGAAGCTTTCTTT; cdr3_aa: CASSYSRQGSGTEAFF